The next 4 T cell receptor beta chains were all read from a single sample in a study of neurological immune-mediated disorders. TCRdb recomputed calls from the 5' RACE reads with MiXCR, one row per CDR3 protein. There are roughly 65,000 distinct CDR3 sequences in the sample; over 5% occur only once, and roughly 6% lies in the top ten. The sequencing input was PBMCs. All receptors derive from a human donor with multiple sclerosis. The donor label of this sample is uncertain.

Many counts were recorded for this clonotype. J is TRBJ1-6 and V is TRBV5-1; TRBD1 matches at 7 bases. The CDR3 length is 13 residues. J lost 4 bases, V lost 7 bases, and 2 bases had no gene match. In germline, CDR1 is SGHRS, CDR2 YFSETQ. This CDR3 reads CASRTGYNSPLHF. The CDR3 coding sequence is TGCGCCAGCCGGACAGGATATAATTCACCCCTCCACTTT.

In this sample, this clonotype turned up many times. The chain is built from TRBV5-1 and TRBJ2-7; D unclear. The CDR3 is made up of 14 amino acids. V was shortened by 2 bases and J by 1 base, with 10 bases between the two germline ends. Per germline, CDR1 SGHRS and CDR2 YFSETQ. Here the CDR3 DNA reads TGCGCCAGCAGCTTTGGGCGAGAATCCTACGAGCAGTACTTC. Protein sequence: CASSFGRESYEQYF.

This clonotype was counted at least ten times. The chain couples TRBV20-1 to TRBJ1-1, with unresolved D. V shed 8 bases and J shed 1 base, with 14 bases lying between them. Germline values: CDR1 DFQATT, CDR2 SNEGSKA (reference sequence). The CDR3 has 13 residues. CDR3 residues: CSTVPTTNTEAFF. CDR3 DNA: TGCAGTACGGTCCCTACAACGAACACTGAAGCTTTCTTT.

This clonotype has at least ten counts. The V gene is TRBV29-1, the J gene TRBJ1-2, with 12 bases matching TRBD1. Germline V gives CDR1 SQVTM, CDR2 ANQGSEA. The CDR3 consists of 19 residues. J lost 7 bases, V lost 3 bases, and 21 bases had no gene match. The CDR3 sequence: CSVEGPYRDRGRDLFGYTF. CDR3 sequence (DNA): TGCAGCGTTGAGGGCCCTTATCGGGACAGGGGGCGCGACCTGTTTGGCTACACCTTC.